This TCR beta chain was observed in a study of OX40 agonist ivuxolimab in advanced cancers. Study-wide context: Ivuxolimab, an antibody that agonizes OX40 (CD134), was administered to the patients. Patients with prior anti-PD-1, anti-PD-L1 or anti-CTLA-4 therapy were eligible; roughly 41% had some.

Trimming pared 4 bases from V and 7 bases from J, leaving 20 bases between. Germline-derived CDR1 and CDR2 are SGHDT and YYEEEE. The CDR3 length is 15 residues. Data came from immunoSEQ multiplex PCR; TCRdb stores just in-frame clones and leaves some out. The sample includes about 88,000 clones, approximately 85% seen only once; the top ten take 3.5% to 4.5%. Sequencing used CD4+ or CD8+ T cells sorted from blood, obtained in a trial of the OX40 agonist ivuxolimab. The rearrangement joins TRBV5-6 to TRBJ2-5, with D possibly being TRBD1 or TRBD2 (6 bases each). The receptor was isolated from an adult with an advanced solid tumor such as melanoma, head and neck, liver or kidney cancer. The CDR3 DNA is TGTGCCAGCAGCCCCTCCGGTTGGGGGGCGGGGACCCAGTACTTC. This gives the protein CASSPSGWGAGTQYF.